Presented here are 13 T cell receptor beta chains from one specimen sequenced in a study of T cells in Graves' hyperthyroidism and ophthalmopathy. TCR beta CDR3 sequences were amplified from RNA transcripts. The primer set for the first-round RT-PCR of the TCR CDR3 was HTBI. MiXCR, applied by TCRdb to the multiplex PCR reads, yields one record per CDR3 protein. The profile shows approximately 330,000 distinct CDR3 sequences, approximately 15% of them singletons. Sequencing used blood. The receptor set was obtained from a woman in her 40s with Graves' ophthalmopathy.

This chain joins TRBV5-6 and TRBJ1-2; D is unresolved. The length of the CDR3 is 16 residues. V was cut by 5 bases and J by 4 bases, with 21 bases left in between. Per germline, CDR1 SGHDT and CDR2 YYEEEE. The CDR3 here is CASSTIWAAGAYGYTF. Written as DNA, the CDR3 is TGTGCCAGCAGTACAATATGGGCGGCTGGAGCCTATGGCTACACCTTC.

This clonotype showed up many times. This chain links TRBV5-1 with TRBJ2-1; no reliable D call. V was pared by 0 bases and J by 8 bases, with 6 bases between. Germline loops: CDR1 SGHRS, CDR2 YFSETQ. This CDR3 has 12 residues. CDR3 DNA: TGCGCCAGCAGCTTGGCTAATTATGAGCAGTTCTTC. This gives the protein CASSLANYEQFF.

In this sample, this clonotype turned up many times. The V and J genes are TRBV12-3 or TRBV12-4 and TRBJ1-1; the D gene is possibly TRBD1 (6 bases). V was clipped by 2 bases and J by 6 bases, with 10 bases between them. The CDR3 is made up of 13 amino acids. The CDR3 nucleotides are TGTGCCAGCAGTTTAAGGCAGGGGTCTGAAGCTTTCTTT. Protein: CASSLRQGSEAFF.

This clonotype has a count of ten or more. This chain uses TRBV3-1 with TRBJ2-1; D is ambiguous. Trimming took off 0 bases at V and 7 bases at J, with 10 bases between the two ends. The CDR3 sequence is 14 residues long. Germline CDR1 LGHDT, CDR2 YNNKEL (reference sequence). Written as DNA, the CDR3 is TGTGCCAGCAGCCAAGATCTGGTGACTAATGAGCAGTTCTTC. Translated, it gives CASSQDLVTNEQFF.

This clonotype was observed many times. The chain has TRBV6-1 and TRBJ1-1; TRBD1 aligns across 7 bases. The germline V gene encodes CDR1 MNHNS and CDR2 SASEGT. The CDR3 has 15 amino acids. Trimming took 4 bases from V and 5 from J; bases not matched to a gene: 10. Here the CDR3 reads CASSAGQAGRTEAFF. The CDR3 DNA reads as TGTGCCAGCAGTGCAGGACAGGCCGGGCGGACTGAAGCTTTCTTT.

This clonotype appeared many times. The chain is built from TRBV7-9 and TRBJ2-1; a weak D match, TRBD1 (7 bases). This CDR3 has 13 amino acids. V was trimmed by 5 bases and J by 9 bases, leaving 14 bases between them. Germline values: CDR1 SEHNR, CDR2 FQNEAQ (reference sequence). The CDR3: CASSQGGGREQFF. DNA of the CDR3: TGTGCCAGCAGCCAGGGGGGAGGTCGTGAGCAGTTCTTC.

This clonotype was seen at least ten times. Relative to the germline gene, one junction end is altered; a read error may explain this. This chain connects TRBV11-2 to TRBJ1-2; the D gene is possibly TRBD1 (6 bases). Germline V gene data show CDR1 as SGHAT and CDR2 as FQNNGV. This CDR3 is 15 amino acids long. Here the CDR3 DNA reads TGTGCCAGCAGCCTAGAGGGGGGGAGAAACTATGGCTACACCTTC. Translated: CASSLEGGRNYGYTF.

This clonotype was picked up many times. The rearrangement uses TRBV25-1 and TRBJ2-7, with D possibly being TRBD2 (5 bases). V lost 3 bases and J 3 bases, leaving 9 bases between the germline ends. Germline V lookup: CDR1 MGHDK, CDR2 SYGVNS. The CDR3 runs 13 residues. The CDR3 region has the DNA TGTGCCAGCAGTGACGAGGGCGACTACGAGCAGTACTTC. This translates into CASSDEGDYEQYF.

This clonotype was observed many times. V gene TRBV19 combines with J gene TRBJ1-6; no clear D. The CDR3 extends over 16 amino acids. Germline V CDR1 and CDR2: LNHDA, SQIVND (reference sequence). Trimming cost V 7 bases and J 0 bases, with 13 bases left between them. The CDR3 DNA follows: TGTGCCAGTAAACCGGACGGCAACTCCTATAATTCACCCCTCCACTTT. Translated: CASKPDGNSYNSPLHF.

The chain couples TRBV3-1 to TRBJ1-6; D unclear. The V and J ends lost 8 bases and 7 bases respectively, with 15 bases between them. This CDR3 region has 14 residues. Germline CDR1 LGHDT, CDR2 YNNKEL (reference sequence). This CDR3 reads CASSPITPNSPLHF. CDR3 DNA: TGTGCCAGCTCCCCTATAACCCCGAATTCACCCCTCCACTTT. Full variable domain (remainder filled in from reference TRBV3-1 and TRBJ1-6): DTAVSQTPKYLVTQMGNDKSIKCEQNLGHDTMYWYKQDSKKFLKIMFSYNNKELIINETVPNRFSPKSPDKAHLNLHINSLELGDSAVYFCASSPITPNSPLHFGNGTRLTVT.

The V call is TRBV5-6, the J call TRBJ1-6, with a tentative D call TRBD1 (6 bases). Looked up from germline, CDR1 is SGHDT and CDR2 is YYEEEE. V lost 7 bases to trimming and J lost 7 bases, with 12 bases between them. The CDR3 consists of 13 residues. Here the CDR3 DNA reads TGTGCCAGCGTCAGGGGCTGGAATTCACCCCTCCACTTT. Protein product: CASVRGWNSPLHF. The whole variable domain, filled in from reference TRBV5-6 and TRBJ1-6, reads DAGVTQSPTHLIKTRGQQVTLRCSPKSGHDTVSWYQQALGQGPQFIFQYYEEEERQRGNFPDRFSGHQFPNYSSELNVNALLLGDSALYLCASVRGWNSPLHFGNGTRLTVT.

This clonotype was recorded at least ten times. V usage is TRBV11-2 and J usage is TRBJ2-5; 8 bases agree with TRBD2. Trimming removed 2 bases from V and 6 bases from J; junction bases left unmatched: 5. The CDR3 is made up of 14 amino acids. The germline V gene encodes CDR1 SGHAT and CDR2 FQNNGV. CDR3 amino acids: CASSLSSGGQTQYF. CDR3 nucleotides: TGTGCCAGCAGCTTAAGCAGCGGGGGTCAGACCCAGTACTTC.

This clonotype has only a few counts. V is TRBV10-3 and J is TRBJ1-5; TRBD1 is a possible D gene (5 bases). The CDR3 is 14 amino acids. The V end was cut by 3 bases, the J end by 7 bases, with 13 bases between. The germline gives CDR1 ENHRY, CDR2 SYGVKD. CDR3 loop: CAISDGGAEQPQHF. The DNA of the CDR3 is TGTGCCATCAGTGATGGGGGAGCAGAGCAGCCCCAGCATTTT.